One sample yielded the 7 T cell receptor beta chains listed below, sequenced in a study of blood T cell repertoires in COVID-19. Profiled with immunoSEQ multiplex PCR; TCRdb holds only in-frame clones, not every one. Of 150,000 to 200,000 clones in the sample, approximately 87% were seen once. Sequenced: peripheral blood. The source is a young man with active or convalescent COVID-19.

CDR3 protein: CASSRDQTGGHEQFF. DNA for the CDR3: TGTGCCAGCAGCCGAGACCAAACAGGGGGCCATGAGCAGTTCTTC. The chain recombines TRBV25-1 with TRBJ2-1; 9 bases are a match to TRBD1. V lost 6 bases and J lost 8; bases outside the gene matches: 11. The germline V gene has CDR1 MGHDK and CDR2 SYGVNS. The CDR3 totals 15 residues.

The rearrangement links TRBV24-1 to TRBJ1-2; D might be TRBD1 (6 bases). The CDR3 runs 12 residues. Trimming took off 4 bases at V and 9 bases at J, with 11 bases between the two ends. Germline V gives CDR1 KGHDR, CDR2 SFDVKD. CDR3 sequence: CATSEGGGSYTF. Written as DNA, the CDR3 is TGTGCCACCAGTGAGGGAGGGGGGAGCTACACCTTC.

The chain carries TRBV5-1 and TRBJ2-5; D is unclear. The CDR3 sequence is 12 residues long. The germline V and J ends were trimmed by 3 bases and 5 bases, with 8 bases remaining between them. Germline loops: CDR1 SGHRS, CDR2 YFSETQ. The CDR3 DNA reads as TGCGCCAGCAGCTGGAGCGTCGAGACCCAGTACTTC. Residues: CASSWSVETQYF.

This chain links TRBV28 with TRBJ1-5; TRBD1 aligns across 8 bases. The CDR3 runs to 15 residues. Germline CDR1 and CDR2: MDHEN and SYDVKM. With 6 bases clipped from V and 4 bases from J, the junction kept 8 bases outside the gene matches. The CDR3: CASSPGQGRNQPQHF. CDR3 DNA: TGTGCCAGCAGCCCTGGACAGGGTAGGAATCAGCCCCAGCATTTT.

This chain links TRBV28 with TRBJ1-4; possibly TRBD1 for D (6 bases). The V and J ends lost 5 bases and 8 bases respectively, with 21 bases between them. The germline CDR1 and CDR2 sequences are MDHEN and SYDVKM. This CDR3 contains 16 residues. The CDR3 here is CASSRSSGEGGEKLFF. The CDR3 region has the DNA TGTGCCAGCAGTCGCTCCTCAGGGGAGGGAGGCGAAAAACTGTTTTTT.

The chain combines TRBV12-3 or TRBV12-4 with TRBJ2-1; unclear D gene. V gave up 3 bases and J gave up 9 bases, with 12 bases separating them. This CDR3 has 13 amino acids. The CDR3 nucleotides read TGTGCCAGCAGTTTCTCCTTCGGCGGTGAGCAGTTCTTC. Translated: CASSFSFGGEQFF.

The CDR3 DNA sequence: TGTGCCAGCGGAGCCGGGAGGGACACTGAAGCTTTCTTT. It encodes CASGAGRDTEAFF. The gene calls are TRBV7-2 and TRBJ1-1; no reliable D call. The germline V gene encodes CDR1 SGHTA and CDR2 FQGNSA. V was trimmed by 8 bases and J by 3 bases, leaving 13 bases between them. This CDR3 spans 13 amino acids. Full variable domain (rest looked up from reference TRBV7-2 and TRBJ1-1): GAGVSQSPSNKVTEKGKDVELRCDPISGHTALYWYRQSLGQGLEFLIYFQGNSAPDKSGLPSDRFSAERTGGSVSTLTIQRTQQEDSAVYLCASGAGRDTEAFFGQGTRLTVV.